This T cell receptor beta chain emerged from a study of blood T cell repertoires in COVID-19. Whole-study context: From the United States, Italy and Spain came samples of acute and convalescent COVID-19.

Per the study methods: Reference gene primer amplification gave estimated nucleated cell counts. The assay was immunoSEQ multiplex PCR, and TCRdb's table has in-frame clones only and misses some. V and J calls plus clone size are reproduced from that table; the DNA served to infer D and trimming. Of some 300,000 clones listed, approximately 89% were seen once; the top ten hold approximately 6.6%. Germline V gene sequence: CDR1 SGHRS, CDR2 YFSETQ. The CDR3 loop spans 14 amino acids. V lost 2 bases and J lost 3; bases outside the gene matches: 2. The chain links TRBV5-1 to TRBJ2-7; 10 bases match TRBD1. The TCR comes from a woman aged 25 to 39 who had recovered from COVID-19. The sample was peripheral blood. CDR3 sequence reads: CASSFRTGGYEQYF. CDR3 coding DNA: TGCGCCAGCAGCTTCCGGACAGGGGGCTACGAGCAGTACTTC.